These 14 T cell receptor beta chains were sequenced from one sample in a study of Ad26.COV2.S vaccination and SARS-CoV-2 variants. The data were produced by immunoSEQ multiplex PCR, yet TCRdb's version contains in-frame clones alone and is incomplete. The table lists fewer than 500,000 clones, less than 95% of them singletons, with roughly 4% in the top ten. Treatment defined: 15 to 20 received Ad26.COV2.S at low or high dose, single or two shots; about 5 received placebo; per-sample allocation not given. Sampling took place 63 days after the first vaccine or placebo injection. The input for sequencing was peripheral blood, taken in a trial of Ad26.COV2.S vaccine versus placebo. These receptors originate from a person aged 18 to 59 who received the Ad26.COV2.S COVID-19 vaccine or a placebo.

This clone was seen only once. The CDR3 coding sequence is TGTGCCAGCAGACCCCAGGGCGGGAACTCCTACGAGCAGTACTTC. It codes for CASRPQGGNSYEQYF. The chain uses TRBV2 and TRBJ2-7; tentative D call: TRBD2 (6 bases). The CDR3 spans 15 residues. The germline V and J ends were trimmed by 6 bases and 0 bases, with 15 bases remaining between them. Germline V gene sequence: CDR1 SNHLY, CDR2 FYNNEI.

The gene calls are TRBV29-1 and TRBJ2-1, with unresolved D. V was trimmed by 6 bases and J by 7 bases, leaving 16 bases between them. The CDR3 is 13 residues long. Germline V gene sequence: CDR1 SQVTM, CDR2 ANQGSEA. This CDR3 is CSVRTGSGNEQFF. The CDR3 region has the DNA TGCAGCGTCAGAACTGGGTCCGGGAATGAGCAGTTCTTC.

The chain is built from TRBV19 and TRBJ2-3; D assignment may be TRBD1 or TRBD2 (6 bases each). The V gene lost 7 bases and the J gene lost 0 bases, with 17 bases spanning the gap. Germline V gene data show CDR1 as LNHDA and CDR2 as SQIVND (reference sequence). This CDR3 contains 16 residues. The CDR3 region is CASTLRGVISTDTQYF. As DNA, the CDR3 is TGTGCCAGTACCCTGAGGGGGGTGATAAGCACAGATACGCAGTATTTT.

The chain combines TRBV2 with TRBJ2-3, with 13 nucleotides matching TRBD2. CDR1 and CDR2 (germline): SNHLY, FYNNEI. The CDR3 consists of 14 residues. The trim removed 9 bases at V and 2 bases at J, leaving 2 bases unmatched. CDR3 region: CARGLAGATDTQYF. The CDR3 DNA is TGTGCCAGAGGACTAGCGGGGGCCACAGATACGCAGTATTTT.

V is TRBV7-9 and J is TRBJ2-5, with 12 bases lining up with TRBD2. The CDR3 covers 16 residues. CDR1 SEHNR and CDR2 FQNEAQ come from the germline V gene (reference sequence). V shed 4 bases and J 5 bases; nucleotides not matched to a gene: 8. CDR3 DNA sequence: TGTGCCAGCAGCTCCTCCTCTAGCGGGAGGGCGGAGACCCAGTACTTC. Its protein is CASSSSSSGRAETQYF.

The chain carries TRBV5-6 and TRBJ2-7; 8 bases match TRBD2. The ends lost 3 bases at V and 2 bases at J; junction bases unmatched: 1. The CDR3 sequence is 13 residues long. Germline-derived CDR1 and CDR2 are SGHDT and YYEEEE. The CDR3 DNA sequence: TGTGCCAGCAGCTCAGCGGGAGCCTACGAGCAGTACTTC. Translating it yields CASSSAGAYEQYF.

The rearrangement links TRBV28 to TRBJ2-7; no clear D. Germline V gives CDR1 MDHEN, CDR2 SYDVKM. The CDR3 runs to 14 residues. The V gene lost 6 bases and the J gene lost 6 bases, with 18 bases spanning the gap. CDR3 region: CASRQASLGGEQYF. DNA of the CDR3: TGTGCCAGCAGGCAAGCGTCCCTAGGCGGCGAGCAGTACTTC.

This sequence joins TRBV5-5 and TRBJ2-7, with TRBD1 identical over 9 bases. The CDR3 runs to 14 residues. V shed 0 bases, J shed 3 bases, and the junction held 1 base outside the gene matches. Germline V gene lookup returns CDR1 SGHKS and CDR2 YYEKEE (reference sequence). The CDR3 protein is CASSLGQGGYEQYF. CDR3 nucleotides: TGTGCCAGCAGCTTGGGACAGGGGGGCTACGAGCAGTACTTC.

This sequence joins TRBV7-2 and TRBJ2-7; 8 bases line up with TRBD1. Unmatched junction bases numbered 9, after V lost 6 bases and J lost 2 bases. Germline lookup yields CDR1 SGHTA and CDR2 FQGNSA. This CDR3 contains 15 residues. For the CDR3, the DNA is TGTGCCAGCAGTCCCGTCCCAGGGGGCCCCTACGAGCAGTACTTC. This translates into CASSPVPGGPYEQYF.

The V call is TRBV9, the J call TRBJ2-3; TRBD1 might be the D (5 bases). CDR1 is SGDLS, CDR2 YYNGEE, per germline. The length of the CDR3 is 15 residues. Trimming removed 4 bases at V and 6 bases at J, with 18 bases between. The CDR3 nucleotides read TGTGCCAGCAGCTCGCGTTTAGCTGGGGCGGATACGCAGTATTTT. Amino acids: CASSSRLAGADTQYF.

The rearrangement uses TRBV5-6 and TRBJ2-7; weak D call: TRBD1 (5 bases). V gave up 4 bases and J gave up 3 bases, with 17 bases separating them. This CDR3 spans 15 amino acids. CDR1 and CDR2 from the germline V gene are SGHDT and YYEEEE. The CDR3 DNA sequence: TGTGCCAGCAGCCTGGCAGGGATCGCCTTCTACGAGCAGTACTTC. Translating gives CASSLAGIAFYEQYF.

CDR3 in DNA: TGTGCCAGCGCCGGGAGGGTGACAGCGAATGAGCAGTTCTTC. Its protein is CASAGRVTANEQFF. The genes are TRBV9 and TRBJ2-1, with TRBD2 identical over 8 bases. The V gene end was trimmed by 7 bases and the J gene end by 7 bases; junction bases not matched to a gene: 10. CDR3 length equals 14 residues. Looked up from germline, CDR1 is SGDLS and CDR2 is YYNGEE.

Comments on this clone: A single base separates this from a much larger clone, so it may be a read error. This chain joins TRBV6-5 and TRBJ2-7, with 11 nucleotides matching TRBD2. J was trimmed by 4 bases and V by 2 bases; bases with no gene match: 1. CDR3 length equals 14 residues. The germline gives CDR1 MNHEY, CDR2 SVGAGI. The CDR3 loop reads CASSYGTSGYEQYF. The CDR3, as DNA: TGTGCCAGCAGTTACGGGACTAGCGGTTACGAGCAGTACTTC.

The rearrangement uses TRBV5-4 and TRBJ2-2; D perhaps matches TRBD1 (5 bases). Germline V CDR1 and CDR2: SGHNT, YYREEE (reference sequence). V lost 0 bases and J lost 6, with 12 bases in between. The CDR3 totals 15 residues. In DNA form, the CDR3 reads TGTGCCAGCAGCTTGGGACAGTTACTGGCCGGGGAGCTGTTTTTT. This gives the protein CASSLGQLLAGELFF.